This T cell receptor (beta chain) was captured by sequencing in a study of response to subunit inactivated influenza vaccine. Each CDR3 protein gets one entry after TCRdb re-called the RT-PCR reads with MiXCR. The sample records about half a million distinct CDR3 sequences, around 8% being singletons. Study observations and caveats: Only a handful of new T cells, the authors suggested, are recruited with each seasonal influenza vaccination.

CDR3 length: 13 residues. Trimming stripped 7 bases from V and 8 bases from J, with 12 bases between. In the case of this clonotype: Its antigen is currently unknown.

The receptor comes from a man between 50 and 70 years old who received an inactivated influenza vaccine. V and J are TRBV12-3 or TRBV12-4 and TRBJ1-6, with TRBD1 as a possible D gene (6 bases). The material was PBMCs from blood, obtained less than 25 months after vaccination. Written as DNA, the CDR3 is TGTGCCAGCACCAAGGGGGAATATTCACCCCTCCACTTT. Protein product: CASTKGEYSPLHF.